The 9 T cell receptor beta chains listed next were all sequenced from one sample in a study of technical replicates of blood from several donors. Produced via immunoSEQ multiplex PCR; TCRdb's table is partial and in-frame only. The table includes under 80,000 clones, 75% to 95% detected once. The sample consisted of T cells isolated from PBMCs. All receptors come from a human donor in good health. Some clones in this sample may be carry-over from other donors' samples.

In its sample, this clone was seen once. The chain has TRBV7-3 and TRBJ2-3; TRBD2 matches 8 bases. Germline V gene lookup returns CDR1 SGHTA and CDR2 FQGTGA. CDR3 size: 16 residues. V trimming: 5 bases; J trimming: 0 bases; junction bases outside the gene matches: 7. CDR3 bases: TGTGCCAGCAGCCCCCTAGCGGGCGCTAGCACAGATACGCAGTATTTT. It encodes CASSPLAGASTDTQYF.

The chain is built from TRBV25-1 and TRBJ2-1, with 7 bases fitting TRBD1. Germline-derived CDR1 and CDR2 are MGHDK and SYGVNS. CDR3 length: 16 amino acids. Trimming at V came to 5 bases and at J to 0 bases, leaving 7 bases not matched to a gene. CDR3 sequence reads: CASSQDRAPSYNEQFF. CDR3 nucleotide sequence: TGTGCCAGCAGTCAAGACAGGGCCCCCTCCTACAATGAGCAGTTCTTC.

The chain recombines TRBV10-1 with TRBJ2-5, with D perhaps TRBD1 (6 bases). This CDR3 has 14 residues. V shed 8 bases and J shed 6 bases, with 19 bases lying between them. Germline CDR1 and CDR2: WNHNN and SYGVQD (reference sequence). DNA of the CDR3: TGCGCCAGCCCATGGCGACAGGTTGTCCAGACCCAGTACTTC. It encodes CASPWRQVVQTQYF.

The J gene is TRBJ1-5, the V gene TRBV6-6; 7 nucleotides line up with TRBD1. The germline V gene encodes CDR1 MNHNY and CDR2 SVGAGI (reference sequence). V lost 6 bases and J lost 7; bases outside the gene matches: 9. This CDR3 spans 14 amino acids. CDR3 in DNA: TGTGCCAGCAGGAGACAGGGCATCAACCAGCCCCAGCATTTT. This translates into CASRRQGINQPQHF.

This chain uses TRBV27 with TRBJ2-2; 7 bases align to TRBD1. CDR3 length: 13 residues. CDR1 is MNHEY and CDR2 is SMNVEV in the germline V gene (reference sequence). V was clipped by 7 bases and J by 5 bases; unmatched bases: 4. The CDR3 is CASMRGLTGELFF. CDR3 nucleotides: TGTGCCAGCATGAGGGGGCTTACCGGGGAGCTGTTTTTT.

The chain uses TRBV11-2 and TRBJ2-1; D might be TRBD2 (6 bases). The ends were cut back, 2 bases at V and 8 bases at J, with 7 bases in the middle. Germline lookup yields CDR1 SGHAT and CDR2 FQNNGV. The CDR3 runs to 12 residues. CDR3 loop: CASSLTGDEQFF. In DNA, the CDR3 is TGTGCCAGCAGCTTAACGGGGGATGAGCAGTTCTTC. Supplemented by reference TRBV11-2 and TRBJ2-1, the full variable domain reads EAGVAQSPRYKIIEKRQSVAFWCNPISGHATLYWYQQILGQGPKLLIQFQNNGVVDDSQLPKDRFSAERLKGVDSTLKIQPAKLEDSAVYLCASSLTGDEQFFGPGTRLTVL.

The V call is TRBV30, the J call TRBJ2-1, with D perhaps TRBD2 (6 bases). CDR1 and CDR2 (germline): GTSNPN, SVGIG (reference sequence). The CDR3 covers 15 residues. The V end lost 2 bases, the J end lost 3 bases, and 14 bases lay between the germline ends. Written as DNA, the CDR3 is TGTGCCTGGAGTAACGGCGGGACTTACTACAATGAGCAGTTCTTC. Protein product: CAWSNGGTYYNEQFF.

This chain connects TRBV13 to TRBJ2-7, with a tentative D call TRBD2 (5 bases). The CDR3 is made up of 14 amino acids. The V and J ends lost 0 bases and 4 bases respectively, with 10 bases between them. Per the germline V gene, CDR1 is PRHDT and CDR2 is FYEKMQ (reference sequence). As DNA, the CDR3 is TGTGCCAGCAGCTTAGGAGGACTGCCTTACGAGCAGTACTTC. This gives the protein CASSLGGLPYEQYF.

This chain connects TRBV9 to TRBJ2-7; possible D gene TRBD2, 6 bases. There are 13 residues in the CDR3. Germline CDR1 is SGDLS and CDR2 is YYNGEE. V gave up 7 bases and J gave up 0 bases, with 11 bases separating them. Here the CDR3 DNA reads TGTGCCAGCGGCGGAGGGTACTCCTACGAGCAGTACTTC. Its translation: CASGGGYSYEQYF.